The following is a T cell receptor (beta chain) sequence with its context. Its antigen is still unknown. Qualities for individual bases were not recorded, and no much larger clone is one base off. To prepare the library, the immunoSEQ multiplex PCR assay was applied. TCRdb carries this immuneACCESS record with in-frame sequences only. Its versions omit some clonotypes, under half of them owing to an unresolved V gene in the studies checked, with the rest unexplained. This sample comprises under 75,000 clones, roughly 89% of them detected only once. The biggest ten clones account for roughly 1.5% of the sample. The CDR3 runs 15 residues from the cysteine to the phenylalanine. The DNA shown is the 45-base CDR3, in frame from base 1. The V and J ends are trimmed by 5 bases and 3 bases, leaving 14 bases between them. Reading the germline V gene gives CDR1 SGHTA and CDR2 FQGNSA. The record originates from a study of T cell changes during pregnancy in multiple sclerosis (dated by TCRdb to the late 2010s). Broadly, across the study: In women with multiple sclerosis, the researchers looked at how the T cell repertoire shifted as pregnancy progressed.

Rearrangement joined TRBV7-2 to TRBJ2-4; TRBD1 is possibly the D segment (7 matching bases). The material was peripheral blood, obtained in the third trimester of pregnancy. This receptor was identified in a female donor in good health, enrolled as a control in a pregnancy study. The nucleotide sequence reads TGTGCCAGCAGCCTCAGGGGGGACAGCAAAAACATTCAGTACTTC. Its protein reads: CASSLRGDSKNIQYF.